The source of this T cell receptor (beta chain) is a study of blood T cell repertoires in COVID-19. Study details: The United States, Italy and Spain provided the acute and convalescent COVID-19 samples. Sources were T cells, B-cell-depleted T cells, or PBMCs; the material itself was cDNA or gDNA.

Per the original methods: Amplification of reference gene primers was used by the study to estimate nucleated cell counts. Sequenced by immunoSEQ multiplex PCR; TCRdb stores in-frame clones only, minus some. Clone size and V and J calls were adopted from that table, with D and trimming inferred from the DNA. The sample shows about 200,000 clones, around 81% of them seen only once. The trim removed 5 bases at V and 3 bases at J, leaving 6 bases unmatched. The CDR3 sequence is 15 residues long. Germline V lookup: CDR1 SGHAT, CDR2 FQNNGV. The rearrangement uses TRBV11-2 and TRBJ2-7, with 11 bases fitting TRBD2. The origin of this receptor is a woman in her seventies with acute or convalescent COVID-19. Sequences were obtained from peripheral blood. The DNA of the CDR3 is TGTGCCAGCAGCCGTAGCGGGGGGGCGGTCTACGAGCAGTACTTC. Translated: CASSRSGGAVYEQYF.